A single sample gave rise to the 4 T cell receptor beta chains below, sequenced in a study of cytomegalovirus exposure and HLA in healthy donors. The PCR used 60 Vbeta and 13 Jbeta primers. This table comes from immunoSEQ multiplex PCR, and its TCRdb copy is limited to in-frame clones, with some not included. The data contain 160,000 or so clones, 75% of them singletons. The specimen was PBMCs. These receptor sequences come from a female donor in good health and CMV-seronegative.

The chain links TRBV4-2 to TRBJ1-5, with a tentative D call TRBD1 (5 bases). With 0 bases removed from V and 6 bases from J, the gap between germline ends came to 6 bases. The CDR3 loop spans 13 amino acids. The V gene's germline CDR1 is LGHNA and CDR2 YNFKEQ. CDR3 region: CASSQDRVQPQHF. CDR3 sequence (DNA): TGTGCCAGCAGCCAAGACAGGGTTCAGCCCCAGCATTTT.

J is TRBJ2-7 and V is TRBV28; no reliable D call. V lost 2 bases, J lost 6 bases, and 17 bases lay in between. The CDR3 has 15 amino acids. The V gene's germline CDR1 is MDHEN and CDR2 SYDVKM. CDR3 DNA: TGTGCCAGCAGTTTACGTGTAACCAGGTTAAGCGAGCAGTACTTC. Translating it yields CASSLRVTRLSEQYF.

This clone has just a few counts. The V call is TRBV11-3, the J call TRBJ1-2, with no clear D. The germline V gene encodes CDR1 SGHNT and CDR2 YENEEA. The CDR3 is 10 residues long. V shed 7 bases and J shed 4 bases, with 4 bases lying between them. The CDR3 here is CASTGYGYTF. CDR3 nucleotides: TGTGCCAGCACCGGCTATGGCTACACCTTC.

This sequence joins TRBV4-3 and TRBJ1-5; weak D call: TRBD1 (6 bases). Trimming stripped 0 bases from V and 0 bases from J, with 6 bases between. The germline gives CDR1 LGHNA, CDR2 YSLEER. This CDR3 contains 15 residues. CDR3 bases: TGCGCCAGCAGCCAAGAACAGGGTAGCAATCAGCCCCAGCATTTT. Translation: CASSQEQGSNQPQHF.